This is a list of T cell receptor beta chains from one sample in a study of blood T cell repertoires in COVID-19. Some clones are missing from TCRdb's copy, which holds only in-frame ones; the method was immunoSEQ multiplex PCR. The data contain about 370,000 clones, around 92% of them singletons. Material: peripheral blood. These receptors all come from a woman in her twenties or thirties with COVID-19, enrolled during active disease. CDR3s include the opening cysteine and the closing phenylalanine or tryptophan. Each record gives: D gene, clone size, V gene, J gene, CDR3 protein, CDR3 DNA. The D gene is left open where the match is weak. Clone sizes are given selectively: once, few, many, or a class where the clone is expanded.

D gene: .; clone size: .; V gene: TRBV15; J gene: TRBJ2-3; CDR3 protein: CATTSYDREADTQYF; CDR3 DNA: TGTGCCACAACATCCTACGACCGGGAAGCAGATACGCAGTATTTT
D gene: .; clone size: .; V gene: TRBV15; J gene: TRBJ2-5; CDR3 protein: CATSRDLVGGGDETQYF; CDR3 DNA: TGTGCCACCAGCAGAGATCTGGTAGGGGGTGGCGATGAGACCCAGTACTTC
D gene: .; clone size: .; V gene: TRBV5-1; J gene: TRBJ2-1; CDR3 protein: CASSLVAGASYNEQFF; CDR3 DNA: TGCGCCAGCAGCTTGGTGGCGGGGGCCTCATACAATGAGCAGTTCTTC
D gene: TRBD1; clone size: once; V gene: TRBV7-2; J gene: TRBJ2-1; CDR3 protein: CASRGQAKGSYNEQFF; CDR3 DNA: TGTGCCAGCAGAGGACAGGCTAAGGGGTCTTACAATGAGCAGTTCTTC
D gene: TRBD1; clone size: .; V gene: TRBV28; J gene: TRBJ1-2; CDR3 protein: CASSYGQGAEYGYTF; CDR3 DNA: TGTGCCAGCAGTTATGGACAGGGGGCTGAGTATGGCTACACCTTC
D gene: TRBD1; clone size: .; V gene: TRBV5-6; J gene: TRBJ1-6; CDR3 protein: CASSLEIGPDRKYSPLHF; CDR3 DNA: TGTGCCAGCAGCTTGGAAATCGGCCCGGACAGGAAATATTCACCCCTCCACTTT
D gene: .; clone size: once; V gene: TRBV7-9; J gene: TRBJ2-2; CDR3 protein: CASSKGPGGSTGELFF; CDR3 DNA: TGTGCCAGCAGCAAAGGACCGGGTGGGAGCACCGGGGAGCTGTTTTTT
D gene: .; clone size: .; V gene: TRBV6-1; J gene: TRBJ2-4; CDR3 protein: CASSEAFPKRVGYIQYF; CDR3 DNA: TGTGCCAGCAGTGAAGCTTTTCCGAAGAGGGTTGGGTACATTCAGTACTTC
D gene: .; clone size: .; V gene: TRBV7-2; J gene: TRBJ2-1; CDR3 protein: CASSIGVSSYNEQFF; CDR3 DNA: TGTGCCAGCAGCATTGGAGTGAGCTCCTACAATGAGCAGTTCTTC
D gene: TRBD1; clone size: .; V gene: TRBV5-1; J gene: TRBJ1-1; CDR3 protein: CASSLSGDRDTEAFF; CDR3 DNA: TGCGCCAGCAGCTTGTCTGGTGACAGGGACACTGAAGCTTTCTTT
D gene: .; clone size: .; V gene: TRBV5-1; J gene: TRBJ2-5; CDR3 protein: CASSLDGFKETQYF; CDR3 DNA: TGCGCCAGCAGCTTAGACGGGTTCAAAGAGACCCAGTACTTC
D gene: .; clone size: .; V gene: TRBV11-2; J gene: TRBJ1-3; CDR3 protein: CASSSWQVGGNTIYF; CDR3 DNA: TGTGCCAGCAGCTCCTGGCAGGTGGGCGGAAACACCATATATTTT
D gene: TRBD1; clone size: .; V gene: TRBV7-8; J gene: TRBJ1-3; CDR3 protein: CASSPRTGRNTIYF; CDR3 DNA: TGTGCCAGCAGCCCAAGGACAGGGAGGAACACCATATATTTT
D gene: TRBD2; clone size: few; V gene: TRBV6-4; J gene: TRBJ2-3; CDR3 protein: CASSVDSGGTDTQYF; CDR3 DNA: TGTGCCAGCAGTGTCGATAGCGGGGGAACAGATACGCAGTATTTT
D gene: TRBD2; clone size: .; V gene: TRBV11-3; J gene: TRBJ2-1; CDR3 protein: CASSRGIAGGINEQFF; CDR3 DNA: TGTGCCAGCAGCCGCGGAATAGCGGGAGGTATAAATGAGCAGTTCTTC
D gene: TRBD1; clone size: few; V gene: TRBV4-1; J gene: TRBJ2-1; CDR3 protein: CASSQGQGQQFF; CDR3 DNA: TGCGCCAGCAGCCAAGGACAGGGCCAGCAGTTCTTC
D gene: .; clone size: .; V gene: TRBV5-8; J gene: TRBJ2-7; CDR3 protein: CASSPTLGTSYEQYF; CDR3 DNA: TGTGCCAGCAGTCCGACTCTAGGCACCTCCTACGAGCAGTACTTC
D gene: TRBD1; clone size: .; V gene: TRBV5-1; J gene: TRBJ1-6; CDR3 protein: CASSLEGQQYNSPLHF; CDR3 DNA: TGCGCCAGCAGCTTGGAGGGACAGCAGTATAATTCACCCCTCCACTTT
D gene: .; clone size: .; V gene: TRBV2; J gene: TRBJ1-4; CDR3 protein: CASSDETRGGKLFF; CDR3 DNA: TGTGCCAGCAGTGATGAGACCAGAGGGGGAAAACTGTTTTTT
D gene: .; clone size: .; V gene: TRBV7-9; J gene: TRBJ2-7; CDR3 protein: CASSSGGAYEQYF; CDR3 DNA: TGTGCCAGCAGTTCTGGGGGCGCGTACGAGCAGTACTTC
D gene: .; clone size: few; V gene: TRBV4-1; J gene: TRBJ2-7; CDR3 protein: CASSQEMYTRYEQYF; CDR3 DNA: TGCGCCAGCAGCCAAGAAATGTACACCCGATACGAGCAGTACTTC
D gene: TRBD1; clone size: .; V gene: TRBV6-5; J gene: TRBJ1-3; CDR3 protein: CASSYGTALGNTIYF; CDR3 DNA: TGTGCCAGCAGTTACGGGACAGCGCTCGGAAACACCATATATTTT
D gene: .; clone size: .; V gene: TRBV18; J gene: TRBJ1-5; CDR3 protein: CASSPKRGFGNQPQHF; CDR3 DNA: TGTGCCAGCTCACCAAAGCGGGGGTTCGGCAATCAGCCCCAGCATTTT
D gene: TRBD1; clone size: .; V gene: TRBV28; J gene: TRBJ1-5; CDR3 protein: CASRRLRLRRGQGQPQHF; CDR3 DNA: TGTGCCAGCCGACGATTGAGGCTTAGAAGGGGGCAGGGTCAGCCCCAGCATTTT
D gene: .; clone size: .; V gene: TRBV5-5; J gene: TRBJ1-2; CDR3 protein: CASSLYTDYGYTF; CDR3 DNA: TGTGCCAGCAGCTTGTACACAGACTATGGCTACACCTTC
D gene: TRBD1; clone size: .; V gene: TRBV19; J gene: TRBJ2-3; CDR3 protein: CASSLGQGTDTQYF; CDR3 DNA: TGTGCCAGTAGTTTGGGACAGGGGACAGATACGCAGTATTTT
D gene: .; clone size: .; V gene: TRBV7-7; J gene: TRBJ2-1; CDR3 protein: CASSPGTSYEEQFF; CDR3 DNA: TGTGCTAGCAGCCCCGGGACTTCCTATGAGGAGCAGTTCTTC
D gene: TRBD2; clone size: .; V gene: TRBV7-2; J gene: TRBJ2-2; CDR3 protein: CASSFSGSTGELFF; CDR3 DNA: TGTGCCAGCAGCTTTAGCGGGAGTACCGGGGAGCTGTTTTTT
D gene: .; clone size: once; V gene: TRBV19; J gene: TRBJ1-1; CDR3 protein: CASSSFLQAPTEAFF; CDR3 DNA: TGTGCCAGTAGTAGCTTCCTTCAGGCCCCCACTGAAGCTTTCTTT
D gene: .; clone size: .; V gene: TRBV29-1; J gene: TRBJ2-1; CDR3 protein: CSVGANEQFF; CDR3 DNA: TGCAGCGTAGGGGCCAATGAGCAGTTCTTC
D gene: TRBD1; clone size: .; V gene: TRBV11-2; J gene: TRBJ2-7; CDR3 protein: CASSYDRVDEQYF; CDR3 DNA: TGTGCCAGCAGCTACGACAGGGTAGACGAGCAGTACTTC
D gene: .; clone size: .; V gene: TRBV4-3; J gene: TRBJ2-3; CDR3 protein: CASSPLIAGTDTQYF; CDR3 DNA: TGCGCCAGCAGCCCCCTTATAGCGGGCACAGATACGCAGTATTTT
D gene: .; clone size: .; V gene: TRBV5-1; J gene: TRBJ2-5; CDR3 protein: CASSLRAGRETQYF; CDR3 DNA: TGCGCCAGCAGCTTGAGGGCAGGGAGGGAGACCCAGTACTTC
D gene: TRBD1; clone size: once; V gene: TRBV24-1; J gene: TRBJ2-5; CDR3 protein: CATSDWDSQETQYF; CDR3 DNA: TGTGCCACCAGTGATTGGGACAGTCAAGAGACCCAGTACTTC
D gene: .; clone size: .; V gene: TRBV4-1; J gene: TRBJ2-1; CDR3 protein: CASSRQAWDEQFF; CDR3 DNA: TGCGCCAGCAGCCGACAGGCTTGGGATGAGCAGTTCTTC
D gene: .; clone size: .; V gene: TRBV24-1; J gene: TRBJ2-7; CDR3 protein: CATSDPGGPPGEQYF; CDR3 DNA: TGTGCCACCAGTGACCCTGGTGGGCCCCCTGGCGAGCAGTACTTC
D gene: .; clone size: once; V gene: TRBV19; J gene: TRBJ2-1; CDR3 protein: CASSRGGVNEQFF; CDR3 DNA: TGTGCCAGTAGTAGGGGGGGCGTAAATGAGCAGTTCTTC
D gene: .; clone size: .; V gene: TRBV10-1; J gene: TRBJ2-1; CDR3 protein: CASSPLATYNEQFF; CDR3 DNA: TGCGCCAGCAGTCCTCTAGCCACTTACAATGAGCAGTTCTTC
D gene: TRBD1; clone size: .; V gene: TRBV6-2/TRBV6-3; J gene: TRBJ2-2; CDR3 protein: CASSPEGDRWSGELFF; CDR3 DNA: TGTGCCAGCAGTCCCGAGGGGGACAGGTGGTCCGGGGAGCTGTTTTTT
D gene: TRBD1; clone size: .; V gene: TRBV3-1/TRBV3-2; J gene: TRBJ2-1; CDR3 protein: CASSRQTGGSYNEQFF; CDR3 DNA: TGTGCCAGCAGCCGACAGACAGGGGGGTCCTACAATGAGCAGTTCTTC
D gene: TRBD2; clone size: .; V gene: TRBV4-2; J gene: TRBJ2-3; CDR3 protein: CASTPQVAGGTDTQYF; CDR3 DNA: TGTGCCAGCACCCCCCAAGTGGCGGGGGGCACAGATACGCAGTATTTT
D gene: TRBD2; clone size: few; V gene: TRBV7-8; J gene: TRBJ2-1; CDR3 protein: CASSLSGGVLGEQFF; CDR3 DNA: TGTGCCAGCAGCTTAAGCGGGGGGGTACTTGGAGAGCAGTTCTTC
D gene: .; clone size: .; V gene: TRBV24-1; J gene: TRBJ2-6; CDR3 protein: CATRGPSGSGANVLTF; CDR3 DNA: TGTGCCACCAGGGGGCCGAGTGGCTCTGGGGCCAACGTCCTGACTTTC
D gene: .; clone size: .; V gene: TRBV29-1; J gene: TRBJ2-5; CDR3 protein: CSVTGGFIQETQYF; CDR3 DNA: TGCAGCGTTACTGGAGGGTTCATCCAAGAGACCCAGTACTTC
D gene: TRBD1; clone size: .; V gene: TRBV19; J gene: TRBJ1-1; CDR3 protein: CASSIYRGHTEAFF; CDR3 DNA: TGTGCCAGTAGTATCTACAGGGGGCACACTGAAGCTTTCTTT
D gene: .; clone size: .; V gene: TRBV7-8; J gene: TRBJ1-5; CDR3 protein: CASSSFTGSYQPQHF; CDR3 DNA: TGTGCCAGCAGCTCGTTTACCGGGTCCTATCAGCCCCAGCATTTT
D gene: TRBD1; clone size: once; V gene: TRBV24-1; J gene: TRBJ1-2; CDR3 protein: CATRQPDRDSYTF; CDR3 DNA: TGTGCCACCCGGCAGCCCGACAGGGATAGCTACACCTTC
D gene: TRBD1; clone size: .; V gene: TRBV10-1; J gene: TRBJ2-2; CDR3 protein: CASSKRQGAGELFF; CDR3 DNA: TGCGCCAGCAGCAAGCGTCAGGGGGCCGGGGAGCTGTTTTTT
D gene: TRBD2; clone size: .; V gene: TRBV4-3; J gene: TRBJ2-1; CDR3 protein: CASSQDPTSGGVSEQFF; CDR3 DNA: TGCGCCAGCAGCCAAGATCCAACTAGCGGGGGGGTTAGTGAGCAGTTCTTC
D gene: TRBD2; clone size: .; V gene: TRBV7-9; J gene: TRBJ2-1; CDR3 protein: CASSSGTSGSYNEQFF; CDR3 DNA: TGTGCCAGCAGCAGTGGGACTAGCGGCTCCTACAATGAGCAGTTCTTC
D gene: .; clone size: .; V gene: TRBV28; J gene: TRBJ1-2; CDR3 protein: CASSPRGENYGYTF; CDR3 DNA: TGTGCCAGCAGTCCCAGGGGAGAGAACTATGGCTACACCTTC
D gene: TRBD2; clone size: once; V gene: TRBV19; J gene: TRBJ2-2; CDR3 protein: CASSMGGAYTGELFF; CDR3 DNA: TGTGCCAGTAGTATGGGAGGGGCGTACACCGGGGAGCTGTTTTTT
D gene: TRBD2; clone size: .; V gene: TRBV6-5; J gene: TRBJ2-1; CDR3 protein: CASRDRTSGNEQFF; CDR3 DNA: TGTGCCAGCAGGGATAGGACTAGCGGCAATGAGCAGTTCTTC
D gene: TRBD1; clone size: .; V gene: TRBV29-1; J gene: TRBJ1-4; CDR3 protein: CSVATGQGGEKLFF; CDR3 DNA: TGCAGCGTGGCTACGGGACAGGGGGGAGAAAAACTGTTTTTT
D gene: TRBD2; clone size: .; V gene: TRBV6-2/TRBV6-3; J gene: TRBJ2-3; CDR3 protein: CASSLGLANTDTQYF; CDR3 DNA: TGTGCCAGCAGTCTAGGACTAGCGAACACAGATACGCAGTATTTT